These 5 T cell receptor beta chains originate from one sample sequenced in a study of T cell repertoires in cytomegalovirus infection (dated by TCRdb to about 2019). No antigen has been assigned to these receptors. The treatment or condition label of this sample denotes: in vitro stimulation with specific CMV peptide epitopes to enrich CMV-specific T cells. Instrument used: Illumina HiSeq 1500. TCRdb reworked the public reads: Q25 trimming with fastp, MiXCR clone assembly, productive beta chains retained. Entries are consolidated by CDR3 protein sequence, retaining the most common genes and DNA. This sample comprises some 320,000 distinct CDR3 sequences, roughly 29% of them detected only once. Of the sample, 20% falls within the top ten clones. This sample comprised cultured PBMCs, obtained from culture after CMV antigen stimulation. Every receptor here comes from a human donor in good health (CMV status not recorded). Some clones in this sample may be carry-over from other donors' samples.

The sample holds a few counts of this clonotype. The rearrangement uses TRBV29-1 and TRBJ1-1; 8 bases match TRBD1. Germline values: CDR1 SQVTM, CDR2 ANQGSEA. The CDR3 sequence is 13 residues long. Unmatched junction bases numbered 2, after V lost 4 bases and J lost 1 base. CDR3 in DNA: TGCAGCGTTGGAGGGACAGGGAACACTGAAGCTTTCTTT. Translated, it gives CSVGGTGNTEAFF.

V gene TRBV11-2 combines with J gene TRBJ2-3; 8 bases are shared with TRBD2. Trimming at V came to 5 bases and at J to 2 bases, leaving 9 bases not matched to a gene. Germline V gives CDR1 SGHAT, CDR2 FQNNGV. The CDR3 length is 16 residues. The CDR3 region is CASSTRGGGTTDTQYF. In DNA, the CDR3 is TGTGCCAGCAGCACTCGGGGGGGGGGGACCACAGATACGCAGTATTTT.

The sample holds a few counts of this clonotype. The rearrangement links TRBV28 to TRBJ1-5; the D is unclear. This CDR3 is built from 15 residues. Germline-derived CDR1 and CDR2 are MDHEN and SYDVKM. The ends were cut back, 5 bases at V and 2 bases at J, with 13 bases in the middle. The CDR3 sequence is CASSHGVSGNQPQHF. In DNA, the CDR3 is TGTGCCAGCAGTCACGGGGTTTCTGGCAATCAGCCCCAGCATTTT.

In the case of this clonotype: Possible read error: a much larger clone is one base away. The rearrangement uses TRBV7-3 and TRBJ2-1; 7 nucleotides match TRBD1. CDR1 is SGHTA, CDR2 FQGTGA, per germline. The length of the CDR3 is 17 residues. The CDR3 loop is CANSLIGDRDSYNEQFF. CDR3 nucleotide sequence: TGTGCCAACAGCTTAATCGGAGACAGGGACTCCTACAATGAGCAGTTCTTC.

V and J are TRBV7-3 and TRBJ2-3; a possible D gene is TRBD1 (9 bases). Trimming shortened V by 5 bases and J by 3 bases, and 18 bases separated the two germline ends. The length of the CDR3 is 16 residues. Germline assignment: CDR1 SGHTA and CDR2 FQGTGA. The CDR3 DNA reads TGTGCCAGCAGCGGGGGACAGGGCGGGGGGACAGATACGCAGTATTTT. Its protein product is CASSGGQGGGTDTQYF.